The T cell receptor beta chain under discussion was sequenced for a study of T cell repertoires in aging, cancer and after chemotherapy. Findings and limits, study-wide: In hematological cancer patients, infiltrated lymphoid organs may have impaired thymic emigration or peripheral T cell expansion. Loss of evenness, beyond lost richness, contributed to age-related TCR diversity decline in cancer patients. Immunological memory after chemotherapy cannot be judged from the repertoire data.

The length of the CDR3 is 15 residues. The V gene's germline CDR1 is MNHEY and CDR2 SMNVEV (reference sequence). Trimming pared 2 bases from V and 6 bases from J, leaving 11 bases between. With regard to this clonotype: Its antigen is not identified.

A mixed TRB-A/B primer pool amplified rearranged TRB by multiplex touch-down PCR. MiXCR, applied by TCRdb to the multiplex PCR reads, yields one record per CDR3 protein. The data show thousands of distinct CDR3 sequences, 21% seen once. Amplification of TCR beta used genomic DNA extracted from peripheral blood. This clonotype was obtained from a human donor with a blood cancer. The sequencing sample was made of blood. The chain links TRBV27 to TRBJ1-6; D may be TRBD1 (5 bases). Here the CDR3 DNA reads TGTGCCAGCAGTTTAGGTGCAGGGATTAATTCACCCCTCCACTTT. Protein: CASSLGAGINSPLHF.